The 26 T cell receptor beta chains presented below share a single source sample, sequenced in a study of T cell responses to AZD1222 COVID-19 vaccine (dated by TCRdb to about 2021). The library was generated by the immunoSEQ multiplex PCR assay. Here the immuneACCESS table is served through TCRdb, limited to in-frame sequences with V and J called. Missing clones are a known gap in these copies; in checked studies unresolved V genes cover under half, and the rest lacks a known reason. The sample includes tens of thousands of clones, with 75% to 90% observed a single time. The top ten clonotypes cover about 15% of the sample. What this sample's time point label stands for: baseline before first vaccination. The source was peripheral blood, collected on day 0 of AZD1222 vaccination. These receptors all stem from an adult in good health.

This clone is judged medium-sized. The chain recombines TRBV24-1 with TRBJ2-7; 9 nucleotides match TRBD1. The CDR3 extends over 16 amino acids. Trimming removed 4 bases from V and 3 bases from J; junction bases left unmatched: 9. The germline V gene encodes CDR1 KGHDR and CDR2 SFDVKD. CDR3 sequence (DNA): TGTGCCACCAGTGACCCCGGAACAGGGGGCCACTACGAGCAGTACTTC. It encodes CATSDPGTGGHYEQYF.

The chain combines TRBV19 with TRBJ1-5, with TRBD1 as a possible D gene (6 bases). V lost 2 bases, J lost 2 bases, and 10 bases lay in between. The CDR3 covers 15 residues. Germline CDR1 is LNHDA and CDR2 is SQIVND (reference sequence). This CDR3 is CASSIWGAGNQPQHF. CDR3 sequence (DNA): TGTGCCAGTAGTATATGGGGGGCGGGCAATCAGCCCCAGCATTTT.

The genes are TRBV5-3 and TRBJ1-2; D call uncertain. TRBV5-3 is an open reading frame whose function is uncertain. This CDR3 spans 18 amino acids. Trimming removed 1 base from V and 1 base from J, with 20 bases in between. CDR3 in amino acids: CARSLRSYPRLGNYGYTF. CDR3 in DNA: TGTGCCAGAAGCTTGAGATCTTACCCCCGGCTCGGTAACTATGGCTACACCTTC.

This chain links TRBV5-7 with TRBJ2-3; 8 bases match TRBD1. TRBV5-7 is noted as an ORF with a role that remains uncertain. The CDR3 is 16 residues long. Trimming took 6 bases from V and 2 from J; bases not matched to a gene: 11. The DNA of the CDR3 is TGTGCCAGCACACCCCTCCCGGACAGGGTCACAGATACGCAGTATTTT. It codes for CASTPLPDRVTDTQYF.

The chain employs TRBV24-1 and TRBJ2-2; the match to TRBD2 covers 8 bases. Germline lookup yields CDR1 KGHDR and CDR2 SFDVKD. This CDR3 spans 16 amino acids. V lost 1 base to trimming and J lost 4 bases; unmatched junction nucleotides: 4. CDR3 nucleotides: TGTGCCACCAGTGATTTCGCGCTAGCGGGCACCGGGGAGCTGTTTTTT. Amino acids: CATSDFALAGTGELFF.

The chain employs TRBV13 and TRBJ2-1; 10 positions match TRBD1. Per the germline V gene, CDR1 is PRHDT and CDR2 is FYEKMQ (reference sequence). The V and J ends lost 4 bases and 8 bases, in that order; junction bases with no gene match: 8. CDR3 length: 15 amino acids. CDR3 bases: TGTGCCAGCAGCTCTCCGGGACAGGGGTACCATGAGCAGTTCTTC. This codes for CASSSPGQGYHEQFF.

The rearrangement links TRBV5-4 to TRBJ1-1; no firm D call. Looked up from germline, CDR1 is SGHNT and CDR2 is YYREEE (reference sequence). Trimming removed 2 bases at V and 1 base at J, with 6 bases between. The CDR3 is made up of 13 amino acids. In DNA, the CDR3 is TGTGCCAGCAGCTTCGGGGAGAACACTGAAGCTTTCTTT. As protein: CASSFGENTEAFF.

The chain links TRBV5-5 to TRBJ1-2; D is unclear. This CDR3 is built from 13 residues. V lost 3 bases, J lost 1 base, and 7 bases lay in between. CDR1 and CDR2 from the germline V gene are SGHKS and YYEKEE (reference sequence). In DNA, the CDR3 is TGTGCCAGCAGCTCCCGCAGTAACTATGGCTACACCTTC. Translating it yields CASSSRSNYGYTF.

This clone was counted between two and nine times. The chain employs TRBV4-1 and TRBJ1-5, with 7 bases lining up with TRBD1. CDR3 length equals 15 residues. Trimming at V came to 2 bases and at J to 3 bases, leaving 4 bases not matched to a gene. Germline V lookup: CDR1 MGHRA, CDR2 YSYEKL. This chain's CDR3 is CASSQTDRNNQPQHF. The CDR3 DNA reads TGCGCCAGCAGCCAAACGGACAGGAACAATCAGCCCCAGCATTTT.

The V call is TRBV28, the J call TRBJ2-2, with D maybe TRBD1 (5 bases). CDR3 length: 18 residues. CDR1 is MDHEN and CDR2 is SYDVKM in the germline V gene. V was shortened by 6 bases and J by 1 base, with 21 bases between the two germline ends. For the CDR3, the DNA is TGTGCCAGCAGACCCTACCCCCGAGACAGCAAGAACACCGGGGAGCTGTTTTTT. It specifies CASRPYPRDSKNTGELFF.

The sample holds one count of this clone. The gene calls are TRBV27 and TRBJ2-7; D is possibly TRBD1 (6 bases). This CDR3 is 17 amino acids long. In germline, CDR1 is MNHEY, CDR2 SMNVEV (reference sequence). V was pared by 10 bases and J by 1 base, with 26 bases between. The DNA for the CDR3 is TGTGCCAACTCCACGGACCCTACAGGGAGAAATTCCTACGAGCAGTACTTC. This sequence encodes CANSTDPTGRNSYEQYF.

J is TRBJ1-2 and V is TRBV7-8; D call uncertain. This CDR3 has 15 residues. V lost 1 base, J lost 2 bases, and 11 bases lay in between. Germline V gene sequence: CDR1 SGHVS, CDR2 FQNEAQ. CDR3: CASSLERWTNYGYTF. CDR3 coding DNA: TGTGCCAGCAGCTTAGAAAGATGGACCAACTATGGCTACACCTTC. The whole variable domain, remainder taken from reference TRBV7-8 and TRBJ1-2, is GAGVSQSPRYKVAKRGQDVALRCDPISGHVSLFWYQQALGQGPEFLTYFQNEAQLDKSGLPSDRFFAERPEGSVSTLKIQRTQQEDSAVYLCASSLERWTNYGYTFGSGTRLTVV.

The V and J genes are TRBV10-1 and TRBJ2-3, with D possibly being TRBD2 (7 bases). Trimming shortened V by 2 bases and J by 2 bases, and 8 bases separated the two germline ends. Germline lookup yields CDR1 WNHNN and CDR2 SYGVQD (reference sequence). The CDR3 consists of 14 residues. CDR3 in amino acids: CASSEGGATDTQYF. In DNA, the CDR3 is TGCGCCAGCAGTGAGGGGGGGGCCACAGATACGCAGTATTTT.

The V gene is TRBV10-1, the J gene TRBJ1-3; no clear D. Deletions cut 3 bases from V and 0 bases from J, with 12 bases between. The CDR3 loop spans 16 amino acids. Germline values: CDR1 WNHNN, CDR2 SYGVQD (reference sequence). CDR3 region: CASSDPGSGSGNTIYF. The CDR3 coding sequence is TGCGCCAGCAGTGACCCCGGCAGTGGCTCTGGAAACACCATATATTTT.

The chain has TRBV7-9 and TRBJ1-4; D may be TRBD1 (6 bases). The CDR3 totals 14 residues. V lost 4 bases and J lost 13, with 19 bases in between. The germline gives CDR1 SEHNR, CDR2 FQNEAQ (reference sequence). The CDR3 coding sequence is TGTGCCAGCAGCTCAGGGACATCCGGCCTCGGACTGTTTTTT. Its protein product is CASSSGTSGLGLFF.

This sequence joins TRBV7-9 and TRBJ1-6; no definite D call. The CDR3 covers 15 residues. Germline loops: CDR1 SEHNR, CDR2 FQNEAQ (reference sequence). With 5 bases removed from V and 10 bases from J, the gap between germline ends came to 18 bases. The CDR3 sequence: CASSPRVVGMSPLHF. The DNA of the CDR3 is TGTGCCAGCAGCCCGAGGGTAGTAGGAATGTCACCCCTCCACTTT.

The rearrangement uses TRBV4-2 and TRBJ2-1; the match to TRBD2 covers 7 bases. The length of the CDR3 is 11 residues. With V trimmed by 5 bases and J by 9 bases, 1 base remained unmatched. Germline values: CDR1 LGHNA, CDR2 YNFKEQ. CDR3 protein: CASSTGGEQFF. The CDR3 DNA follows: TGTGCCAGCAGCACGGGGGGTGAGCAGTTCTTC.

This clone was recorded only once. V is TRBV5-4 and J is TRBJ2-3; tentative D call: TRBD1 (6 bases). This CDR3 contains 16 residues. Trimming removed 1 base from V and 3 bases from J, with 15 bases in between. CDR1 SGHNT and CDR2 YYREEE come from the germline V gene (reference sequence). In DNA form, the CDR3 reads TGTGCCAGCAGCTTGAGCTTAGGACAGACGACAGATACGCAGTATTTT. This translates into CASSLSLGQTTDTQYF.

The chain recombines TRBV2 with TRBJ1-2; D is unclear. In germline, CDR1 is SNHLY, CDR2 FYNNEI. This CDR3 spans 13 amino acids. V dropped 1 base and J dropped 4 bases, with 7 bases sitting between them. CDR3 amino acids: CASSEEAAYGYTF. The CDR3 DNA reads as TGTGCCAGCAGTGAAGAGGCTGCCTATGGCTACACCTTC.

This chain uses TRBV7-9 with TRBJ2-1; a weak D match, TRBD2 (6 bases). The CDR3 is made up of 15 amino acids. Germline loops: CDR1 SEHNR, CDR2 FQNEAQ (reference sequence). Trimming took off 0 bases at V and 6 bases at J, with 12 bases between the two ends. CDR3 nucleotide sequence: TGTGCCAGCAGCTTAGCGGTATTGGAGGGCAATGAGCAGTTCTTC. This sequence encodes CASSLAVLEGNEQFF.

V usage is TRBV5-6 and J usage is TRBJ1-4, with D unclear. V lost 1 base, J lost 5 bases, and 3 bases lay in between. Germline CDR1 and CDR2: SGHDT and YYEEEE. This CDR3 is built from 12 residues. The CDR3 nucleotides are TGTGCCAGCAGCTTGCTGAATGAAAAACTGTTTTTT. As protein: CASSLLNEKLFF.

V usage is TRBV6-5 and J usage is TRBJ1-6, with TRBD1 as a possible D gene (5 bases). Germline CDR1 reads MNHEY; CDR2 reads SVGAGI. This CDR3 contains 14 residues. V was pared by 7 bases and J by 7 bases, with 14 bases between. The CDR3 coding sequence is TGTGCCAGCACCGCTACAGGTGGGAATTCACCCCTCCACTTT. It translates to CASTATGGNSPLHF.

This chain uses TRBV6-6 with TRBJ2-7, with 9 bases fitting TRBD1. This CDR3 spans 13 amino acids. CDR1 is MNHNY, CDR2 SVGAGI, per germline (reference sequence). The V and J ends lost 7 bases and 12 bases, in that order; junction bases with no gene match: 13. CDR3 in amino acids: CASKEQGAIVPYF. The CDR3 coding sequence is TGTGCCAGCAAGGAACAGGGGGCGATCGTTCCGTACTTC.

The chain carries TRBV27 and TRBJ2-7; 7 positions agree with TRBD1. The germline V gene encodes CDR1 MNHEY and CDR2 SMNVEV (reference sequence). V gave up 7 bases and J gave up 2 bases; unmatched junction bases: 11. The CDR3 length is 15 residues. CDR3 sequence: CASTSSWTGPYEQYF. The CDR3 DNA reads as TGTGCCAGCACCTCGAGTTGGACAGGTCCCTACGAGCAGTACTTC.

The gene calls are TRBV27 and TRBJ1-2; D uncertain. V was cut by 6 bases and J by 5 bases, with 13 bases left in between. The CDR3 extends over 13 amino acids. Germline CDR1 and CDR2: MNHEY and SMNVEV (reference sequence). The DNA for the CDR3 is TGTGCCAGCAGCACTATAAGAGATTATGGCTACACCTTC. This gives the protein CASSTIRDYGYTF.

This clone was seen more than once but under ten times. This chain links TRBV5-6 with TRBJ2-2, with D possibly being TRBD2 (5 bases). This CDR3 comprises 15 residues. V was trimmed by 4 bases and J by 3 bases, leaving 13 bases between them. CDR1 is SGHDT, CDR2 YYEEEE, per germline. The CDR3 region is CASSPTTTDTGELFF. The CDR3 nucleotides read TGTGCCAGCAGCCCGACTACAACGGACACCGGGGAGCTGTTTTTT.